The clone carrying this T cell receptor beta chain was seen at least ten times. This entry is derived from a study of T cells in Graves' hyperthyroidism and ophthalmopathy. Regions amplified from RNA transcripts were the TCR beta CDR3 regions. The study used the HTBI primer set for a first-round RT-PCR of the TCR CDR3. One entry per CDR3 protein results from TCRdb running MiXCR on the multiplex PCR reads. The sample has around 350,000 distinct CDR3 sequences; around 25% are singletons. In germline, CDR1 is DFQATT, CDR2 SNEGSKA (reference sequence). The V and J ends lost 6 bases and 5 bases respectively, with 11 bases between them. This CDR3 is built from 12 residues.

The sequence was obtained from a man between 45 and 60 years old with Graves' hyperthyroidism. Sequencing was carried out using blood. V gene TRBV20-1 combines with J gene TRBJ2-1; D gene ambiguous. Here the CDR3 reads CSAPWPDNEQFF. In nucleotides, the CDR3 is TGCAGTGCACCATGGCCGGACAATGAGCAGTTCTTC.